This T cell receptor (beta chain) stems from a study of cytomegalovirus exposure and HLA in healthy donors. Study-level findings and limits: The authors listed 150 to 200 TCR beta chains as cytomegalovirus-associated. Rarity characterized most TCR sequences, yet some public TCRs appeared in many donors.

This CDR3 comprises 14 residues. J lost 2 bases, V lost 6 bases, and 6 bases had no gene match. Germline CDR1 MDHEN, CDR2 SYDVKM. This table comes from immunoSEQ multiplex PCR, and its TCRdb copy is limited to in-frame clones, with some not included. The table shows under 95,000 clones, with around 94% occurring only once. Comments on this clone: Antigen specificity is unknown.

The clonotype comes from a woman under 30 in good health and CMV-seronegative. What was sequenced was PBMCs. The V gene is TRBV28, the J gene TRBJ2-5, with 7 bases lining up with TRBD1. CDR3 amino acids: CASRGTVIQETQYF. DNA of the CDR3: TGTGCCAGCAGAGGGACAGTTATACAAGAGACCCAGTACTTC.